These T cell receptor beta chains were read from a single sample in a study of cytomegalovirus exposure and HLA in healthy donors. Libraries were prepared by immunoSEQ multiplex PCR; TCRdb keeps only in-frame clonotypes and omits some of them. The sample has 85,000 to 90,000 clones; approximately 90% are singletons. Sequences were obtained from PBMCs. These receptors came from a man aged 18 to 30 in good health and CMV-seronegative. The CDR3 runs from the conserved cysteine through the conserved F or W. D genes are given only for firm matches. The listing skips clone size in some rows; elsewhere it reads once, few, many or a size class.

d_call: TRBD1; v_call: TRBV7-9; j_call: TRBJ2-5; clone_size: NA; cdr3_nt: TGTGCCAGCAGCTCCCGGGACAGGTGGGTCCAAGAGACCCAGTACTTC; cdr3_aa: CASSSRDRWVQETQYF
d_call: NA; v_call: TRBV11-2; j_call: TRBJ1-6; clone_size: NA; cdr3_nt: TGTGCCAGCAGACCGGAGCGGGTTTCACCCCTCCATTTT; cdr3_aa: CASRPERVSPLHF
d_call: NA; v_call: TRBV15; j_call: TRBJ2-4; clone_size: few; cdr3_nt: TGTGCCCTCCGGGTCGGAGGGTTAGCGTACATTCAGTACTTC; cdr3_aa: CALRVGGLAYIQYF
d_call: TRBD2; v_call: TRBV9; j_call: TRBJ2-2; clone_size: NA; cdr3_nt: TGTGCCAGCAGCGTGGCAGCGGGGGCCGTTTCCACCGGGGAGCTGTTTTTT; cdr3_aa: CASSVAAGAVSTGELFF
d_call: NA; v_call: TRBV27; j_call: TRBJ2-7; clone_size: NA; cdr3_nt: TGTGCCACCGACCTACGTTCCGGGAGATACGCCTACGAGCAGTACTTC; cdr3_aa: CATDLRSGRYAYEQYF
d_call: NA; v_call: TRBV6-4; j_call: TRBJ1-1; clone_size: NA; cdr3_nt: TGTGCCAGCAGTCCTGAAGAATCGGGGGGCACTGAAGCTTTCTTT; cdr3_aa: CASSPEESGGTEAFF
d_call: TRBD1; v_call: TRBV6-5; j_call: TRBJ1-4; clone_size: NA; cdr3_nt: TGTGCCAGCAGTTTCAGGGACAGCGAAAAACTGTTTTTT; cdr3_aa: CASSFRDSEKLFF
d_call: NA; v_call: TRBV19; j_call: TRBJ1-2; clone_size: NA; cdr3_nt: TGTGCCAGTAGTATAAAGGGGTTAATTTATGGCTACACCTTC; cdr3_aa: CASSIKGLIYGYTF
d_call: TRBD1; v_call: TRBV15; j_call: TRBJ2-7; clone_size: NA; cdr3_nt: TGTGCCACAAGAACAGGGGAATCGGAGCAGTACTTC; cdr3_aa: CATRTGESEQYF
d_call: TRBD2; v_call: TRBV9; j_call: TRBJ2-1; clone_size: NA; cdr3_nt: TGTGCCAGCAGCGTCGGAGTTTCGGGAGGTCAGTTCTTC; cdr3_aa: CASSVGVSGGQFF
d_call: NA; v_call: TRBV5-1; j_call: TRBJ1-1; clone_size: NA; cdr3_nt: TGCGCCAGCAGCCCCGGGACACTAAACACTGAAGCTTTCTTT; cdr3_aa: CASSPGTLNTEAFF
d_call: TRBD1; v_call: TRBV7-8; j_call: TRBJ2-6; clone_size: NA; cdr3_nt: TGTGCCAGCAGCCGACAGGGGACCTCTGGGGCCAACGTCCTGACTTTC; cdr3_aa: CASSRQGTSGANVLTF
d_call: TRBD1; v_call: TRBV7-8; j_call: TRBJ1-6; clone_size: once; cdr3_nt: TGTGCCAGCAGCTGGGGGACAGGGGAGGTGGCCCTCCACTTT; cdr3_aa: CASSWGTGEVALHF
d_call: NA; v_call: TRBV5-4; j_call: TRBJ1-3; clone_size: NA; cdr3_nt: TGTGCCAGCAGCGGGCGGGACCCGGCTTACGGAAACACCATATATTTT; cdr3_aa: CASSGRDPAYGNTIYF
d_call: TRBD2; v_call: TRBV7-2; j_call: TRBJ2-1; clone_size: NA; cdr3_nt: TGTGCCAGCACACTAGCGGGAGCGGCCTACAATGAGCAGTTCTTC; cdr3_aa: CASTLAGAAYNEQFF
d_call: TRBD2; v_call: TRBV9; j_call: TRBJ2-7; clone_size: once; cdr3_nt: TGTGCCAGCAGCGCCGGACTAGCGGGAGACCGTGTGCAGTACTTC; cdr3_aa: CASSAGLAGDRVQYF
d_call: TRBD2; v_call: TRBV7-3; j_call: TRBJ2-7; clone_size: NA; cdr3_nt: TGTGCCAGCAGCTTAAGGGGCGGGAGAGGTGACGAGCAGTACTTC; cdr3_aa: CASSLRGGRGDEQYF
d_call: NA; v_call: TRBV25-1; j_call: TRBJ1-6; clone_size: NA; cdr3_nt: TGTGCCAGCTCCTCCACAGGGAATGGGACACCCCTCCACTTT; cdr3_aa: CASSSTGNGTPLHF
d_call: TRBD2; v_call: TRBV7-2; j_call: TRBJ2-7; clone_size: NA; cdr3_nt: TGTGCCAGCAGCGCTAGCGGGAGGGCCAACGAGCAGTACTTC; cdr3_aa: CASSASGRANEQYF
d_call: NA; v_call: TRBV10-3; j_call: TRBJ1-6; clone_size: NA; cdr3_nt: TGTGCCATCAGTATTCGCCTCAGTGAGGGGGGGAATTCACCCCTCCACTTT; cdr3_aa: CAISIRLSEGGNSPLHF
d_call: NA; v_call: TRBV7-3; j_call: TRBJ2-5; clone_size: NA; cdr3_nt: TGTGCCAGCAGCTTAGGTCGGGGGTACCAAGAGACCCAGTACTTC; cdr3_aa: CASSLGRGYQETQYF
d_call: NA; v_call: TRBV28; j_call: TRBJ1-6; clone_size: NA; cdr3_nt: TGTGCCAGCAGTTCAATCCAGGGGAGCTCCTATAATTCACCCCTCCACTTT; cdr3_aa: CASSSIQGSSYNSPLHF
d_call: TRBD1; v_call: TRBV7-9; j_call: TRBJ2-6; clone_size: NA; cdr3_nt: TGTGCCAGCAGCTTCGTAGACAGGGGCCGAAATTTAGGGGCCAACGTCCTGACTTTC; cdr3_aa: CASSFVDRGRNLGANVLTF
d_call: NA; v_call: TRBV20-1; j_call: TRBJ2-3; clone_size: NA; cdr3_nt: TGCAGTGCCCGTGCAGATACGCAGTATTTT; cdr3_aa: CSARADTQYF
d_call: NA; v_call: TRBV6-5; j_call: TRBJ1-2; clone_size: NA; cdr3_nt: TGTGCCAGCAGTTACAGAAAAACCGGAGGGCTCCATGGCTACACCTTC; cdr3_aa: CASSYRKTGGLHGYTF
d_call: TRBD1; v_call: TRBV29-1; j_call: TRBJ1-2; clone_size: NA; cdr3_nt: TGCAGCGTGGATCCAGGGGGCGCGTACGGCTACACCTTC; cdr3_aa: CSVDPGGAYGYTF
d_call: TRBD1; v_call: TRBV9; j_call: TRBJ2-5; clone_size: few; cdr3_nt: TGTGCCAGCAGCGCCCAGACAGGGTGGGAGACCCAGTACTTC; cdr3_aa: CASSAQTGWETQYF
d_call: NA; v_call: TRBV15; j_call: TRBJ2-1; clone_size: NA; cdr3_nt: TGTGCCACCAGCAAAATAGCTGGGGAGCAGTTCTTC; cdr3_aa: CATSKIAGEQFF
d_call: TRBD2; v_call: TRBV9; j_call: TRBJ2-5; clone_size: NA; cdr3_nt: TGTGCCAGCAGCGAGGGATCAGCGGGGGGGGCCCTAAGTGAGACCCAGTACTTC; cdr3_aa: CASSEGSAGGALSETQYF
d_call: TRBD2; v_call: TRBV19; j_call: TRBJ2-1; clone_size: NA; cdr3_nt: TGTGCCAGTAGTACCCTCGGGGGGAATGAGCAGTTCTTC; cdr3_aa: CASSTLGGNEQFF
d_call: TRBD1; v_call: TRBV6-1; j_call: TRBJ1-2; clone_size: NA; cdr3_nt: TGTGCCAGCAGTGAAGGGACAGGGGTCTATGGCTACACCTTC; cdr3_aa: CASSEGTGVYGYTF
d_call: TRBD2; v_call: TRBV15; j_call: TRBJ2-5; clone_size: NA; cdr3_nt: TGTGCCACCAGCAGAATGACGACTAGCGGGAGAAAAGAGACCCAGTACTTC; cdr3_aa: CATSRMTTSGRKETQYF
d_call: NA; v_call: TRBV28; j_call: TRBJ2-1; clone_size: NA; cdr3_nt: TGTGCCAGCAGTAGAGCCTCTGGCGGATTATACAATGAGCAGTTCTTC; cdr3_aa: CASSRASGGLYNEQFF
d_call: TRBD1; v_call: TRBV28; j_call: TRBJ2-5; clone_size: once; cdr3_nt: TGTGCCAGCAGTTTCCTTCAACAGGGGGAGACCCAGTACTTC; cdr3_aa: CASSFLQQGETQYF
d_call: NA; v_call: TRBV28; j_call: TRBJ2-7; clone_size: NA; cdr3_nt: TGTGCCAGCAGTTTAACGGCGACAGGAGCCTACGAGCAGTACTTC; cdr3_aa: CASSLTATGAYEQYF
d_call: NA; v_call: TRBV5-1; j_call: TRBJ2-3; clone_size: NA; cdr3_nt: TGCGCCAGCAGCTTGGGCGGGATTTCGGGAGATACGCAGTATTTT; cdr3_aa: CASSLGGISGDTQYF
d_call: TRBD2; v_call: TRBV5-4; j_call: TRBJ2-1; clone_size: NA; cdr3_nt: TGTGCCAGCAGCTTGGGGGTAGCGGGACGAAACAATGAGCAGTTCTTC; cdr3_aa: CASSLGVAGRNNEQFF
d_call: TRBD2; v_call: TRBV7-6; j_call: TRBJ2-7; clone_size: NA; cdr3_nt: TGTGCCAGCAGCGTTGCCGGGACTAGCGGGAGAGTCTACGAGCAGTACTTC; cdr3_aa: CASSVAGTSGRVYEQYF
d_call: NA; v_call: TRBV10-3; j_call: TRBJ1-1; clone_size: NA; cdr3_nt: TGTGCCATCAGTGAGTCGATACTAGGGGGCACTGAAGCTTTCTTT; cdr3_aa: CAISESILGGTEAFF
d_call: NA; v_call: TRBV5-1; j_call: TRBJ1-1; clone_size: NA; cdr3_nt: TGCGCCAGCAGCTTGACCAGGCTGAAACAATTGAACACTGAAGCTTTCTTT; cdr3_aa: CASSLTRLKQLNTEAFF
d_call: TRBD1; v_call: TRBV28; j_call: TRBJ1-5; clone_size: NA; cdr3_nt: TGTGCCAGCAGTCCCCCGGGGGGACAGGGCCAGCCCCAGCATTTT; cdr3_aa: CASSPPGGQGQPQHF
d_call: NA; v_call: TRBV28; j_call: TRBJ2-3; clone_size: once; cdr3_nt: TGTGCCAGCAGTAGGATGGGCAGGGGAGGGACAGATACGCAGTATTTT; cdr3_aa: CASSRMGRGGTDTQYF
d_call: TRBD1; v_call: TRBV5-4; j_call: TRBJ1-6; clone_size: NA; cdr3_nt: TGTGCCAGCAGCTTGGGGGGACAGGGGACCAATTCACCCCTCCACTTT; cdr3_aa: CASSLGGQGTNSPLHF
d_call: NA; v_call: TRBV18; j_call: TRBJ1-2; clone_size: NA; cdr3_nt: TGTGCCAGCTCACCGGGAATAGGCGGACCGGAGGCCTATGGCTACACCTTC; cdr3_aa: CASSPGIGGPEAYGYTF
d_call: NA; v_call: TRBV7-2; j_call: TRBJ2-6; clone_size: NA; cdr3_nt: TGTGCCAGCAGCTTAGTTGGGGAGTCAGGGGCCAACGTCCTGACTTTC; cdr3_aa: CASSLVGESGANVLTF
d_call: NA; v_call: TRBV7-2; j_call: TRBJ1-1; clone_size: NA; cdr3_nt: TGTGCCAGCAGATGGGGGACAAACACTGAAGCTTTCTTT; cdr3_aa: CASRWGTNTEAFF
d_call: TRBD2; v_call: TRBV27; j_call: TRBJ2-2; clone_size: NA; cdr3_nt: TGTGCCAGCACCCGGACTAGCGGGAGCTCCGCGAACACCGGGGAGCTGTTTTTT; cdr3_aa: CASTRTSGSSANTGELFF
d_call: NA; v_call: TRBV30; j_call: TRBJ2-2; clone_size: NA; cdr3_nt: TGTGCCTGGAGTAGGATAGCGGCTTCTTGGGGGGAGCTGTTTTTT; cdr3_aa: CAWSRIAASWGELFF
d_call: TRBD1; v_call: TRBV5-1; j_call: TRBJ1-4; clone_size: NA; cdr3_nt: TGCGCCAGCAGCCCTGGACAGGTGGATGAAAAACTGTTTTTT; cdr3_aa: CASSPGQVDEKLFF
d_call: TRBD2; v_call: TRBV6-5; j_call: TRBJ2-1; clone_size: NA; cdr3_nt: TGTGCCAGCACGGAGACTAGCGGGAGTCCCAATGAGCAGTTCTTC; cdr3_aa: CASTETSGSPNEQFF
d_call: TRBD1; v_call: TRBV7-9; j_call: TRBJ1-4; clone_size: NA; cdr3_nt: TGTGCCAGCAGCCGAATGGGGACAGGGGACGGGTGGAAACTGTTTTTT; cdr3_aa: CASSRMGTGDGWKLFF
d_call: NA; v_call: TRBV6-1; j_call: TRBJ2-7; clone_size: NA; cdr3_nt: TGTGCCAGCAGTGTGAGGGATGACTACTACGAGCAGTACTTC; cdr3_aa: CASSVRDDYYEQYF